What follows is one TCR beta chain and its context. Antigen unknown. The CDR3 covers 11 residues. Per the germline V gene, CDR1 is SQVTM and CDR2 is ANQGSEA. Deletions cut 3 bases from V and 5 bases from J, with 5 bases between. Primers included in the PCR were 60 Vbeta and 13 Jbeta primers. Using immunoSEQ multiplex PCR, the repertoire was profiled, and TCRdb retains in-frame clones only, with some absent. This repertoire shows roughly 230,000 clones, around nine tenths found once; its top ten account for 1.5% to 2%. This sample was taken from a study of cytomegalovirus exposure and HLA in healthy donors. Regarding the study as a whole: Later work found most CMV-associated TCR beta chains apparently HLA-restricted. In a later analysis, an Asian-associated ancestry cluster reportedly showed fewer N-insertions than the roughly 730-donor mean. A few chains tied to CMV proved CMV antigen-specific in vitro.

The material sequenced was PBMCs. The TCR originated in a girl aged 2 to 9 in good health and CMV-seronegative. V gene TRBV29-1 combines with J gene TRBJ2-1, with no clear D. The CDR3 sequence is CSVDSNNEQFF. In nucleotides, the CDR3 is TGCAGCGTTGACAGTAACAATGAGCAGTTCTTC.